This T cell receptor (beta chain) was sequenced for a study of T cell responses to AZD1222 COVID-19 vaccine. The V end was cut by 6 bases, the J end by 11 bases, with 17 bases between. The length of the CDR3 is 14 residues. CDR1 and CDR2 from the germline V gene are SNHLY and FYNNEI. Sequencing was performed with immunoSEQ multiplex PCR; in TCRdb, only in-frame clones are kept and a portion is missing. The repertoire has 120,000 to 150,000 clones, roughly nine tenths of them found once; the top ten carry around 5%. General study points: Nearly half of spike-specific TCRs reportedly target unmutated variant regions.

About this clone itself: Its cognate antigen is unknown.

V is TRBV2 and J is TRBJ1-6; maybe TRBD1 (5 bases). The receptor's source is an adult in good health. The source material was peripheral blood, sampled on day 0 of AZD1222 vaccination. CDR3 region: CASSSERDGPPLHF. The CDR3 DNA reads as TGTGCCAGCAGCAGCGAACGGGACGGCCCACCCCTCCACTTT. The full variable domain, its missing parts supplied by reference TRBV2 and TRBJ1-6, is EPEVTQTPSHQVTQMGQEVILRCVPISNHLYFYWYRQILGQKVEFLVSFYNNEISEKSEIFDDQFSVERPDGSNFTLKIRSTKLEDSAMYFCASSSERDGPPLHFGNGTRLTVT.